This T cell receptor beta chain was recorded in a study of human T cells and chemical hapten exposure. Background on the study: The upper back received 0.01% DPC by patch testing, with results read at 6 days. The study, taken as a whole, reports: There was no change with DPC sensitization in TCRs above 1 in 1000 frequency.

TCRdb reanalysed the RACE reads using MiXCR and keeps one entry per CDR3 protein. The profile covers around 75,000 distinct CDR3 sequences, with about 10% appearing a single time and roughly 3.6% taken by the ten largest. This clonotype was detected ten times or more. Its antigen is unidentified. The time point is: patch test 1, 2 weeks after DPC sensitization. Treatment described: therapeutic diphenylcyclopropenone sensitization with weekly scalp DPC. Drawing of blood took place ahead of applying each patch test. V was trimmed by 5 bases and J by 3 bases, leaving 13 bases between them. CDR3 length: 14 residues. Germline V gene sequence: CDR1 SGHTA, CDR2 FQGTGA.

This chain uses TRBV7-3 with TRBJ1-1; D unresolved. The specimen comprised whole blood, sampled in connection with sensitization to the hapten diphenylcyclopropenone (DPC). This receptor was taken from an older woman with alopecia areata. Some clones in this sample may be carry-over from other donors' samples. The CDR3 region has the DNA TGTGCCAGCAGCCCCCACGCGGTCTACACTGAAGCTTTCTTT. Amino acid sequence: CASSPHAVYTEAFF.